This is a list of T cell receptor beta chains from one sample in a study of blood T cell repertoires in COVID-19. Method: immunoSEQ multiplex PCR; TCRdb's copy keeps in-frame clones and lacks some. Of some 180,000 clones in the sample, approximately 79% are singletons; the top ten hold more than 4%. The material sequenced was PBMCs or T cells enriched from blood (not recorded which). All receptors come from an older woman with acute COVID-19. Each CDR3 is given with its conserved first and last residue. A D gene is named only where the DNA matches it firmly. Expanded clones get a size class; other rows say once, few or many, or leave the size out.

j_call v_call d_call clone_size cdr3_aa cdr3_nt
TRBJ2-5 TRBV7-2 - - CASGWGRSGTQYF TGTGCCAGCGGTTGGGGGCGGTCCGGGACCCAGTACTTC
TRBJ2-2 TRBV7-2 - - CASSLVGSYGELFF TGTGCCAGCAGCTTAGTCGGGAGCTACGGGGAGCTGTTTTTT
TRBJ2-5 TRBV10-3 - - CAISPGTTQETQYF TGTGCCATCAGTCCCGGGACAACCCAAGAGACCCAGTACTTC
TRBJ2-2 TRBV6-2/TRBV6-3 - - CASSYDSSANTGELFF TGTGCCAGCAGTTACGACAGCTCAGCGAACACCGGGGAGCTGTTTTTT
TRBJ1-5 TRBV19 - - CASSIGTDFQPQHF TGTGCCAGTAGTATAGGAACAGATTTTCAGCCCCAGCATTTT
TRBJ2-2 TRBV2 - - CASRGDAGTGELFF TGTGCCAGCAGGGGAGATGCGGGCACCGGGGAGCTGTTTTTT
TRBJ2-7 TRBV7-8 TRBD2 - CASSFGGLAGVDEQYF TGTGCCAGCAGCTTCGGGGGACTAGCGGGAGTTGACGAGCAGTACTTC
TRBJ2-2 TRBV5-4 TRBD2 - CASSAQRGETGELFF TGTGCCAGCAGCGCCCAGCGGGGCGAAACCGGGGAGCTGTTTTTT
TRBJ1-6 TRBV10-2 TRBD1 - CASMTTGQYNSPLHF TGCGCCAGCATGACGACAGGGCAATATAATTCACCCCTCCACTTT
TRBJ2-3 TRBV2 - - CASSVDRGGDTQYF TGTGCCAGCAGTGTTGACAGGGGAGGGGATACGCAGTATTTT
TRBJ1-6 TRBV4-3 - - CASSQDRVSYNSPLHF TGCGCCAGCAGCCAAGACAGGGTCTCCTATAATTCACCCCTCCACTTT
TRBJ2-5 TRBV6-2/TRBV6-3 TRBD2 - CASSPTSGGETQYF TGTGCCAGCAGTCCCACTAGCGGGGGAGAGACCCAGTACTTC
TRBJ2-2 TRBV4-3 TRBD1 - CASSQGGQGTGTGELFF TGCGCCAGCAGCCAAGGGGGACAGGGAACGGGCACCGGGGAGCTGTTTTTT
TRBJ1-5 TRBV6-1 - - CAGSEAGGNQPQHF TGTGCCGGCAGTGAGGCGGGGGGCAATCAGCCCCAGCATTTT
TRBJ2-3 TRBV15 TRBD2 - CATSGWGSGRSDTQYF TGTGCCACCAGCGGGTGGGGGAGCGGGAGGTCAGATACGCAGTATTTT
TRBJ2-5 TRBV6-4 - - CASTPRRAEHGETQYF TGTGCCAGCACCCCCCGGAGAGCGGAGCATGGGGAGACCCAGTACTTC
TRBJ1-2 TRBV6-6 - - CASTLGLSGGYTF TGTGCCAGCACTCTCGGACTCAGCGGGGGCTACACCTTC
TRBJ2-1 TRBV7-2 - - CASSSPPSSSYNEQFF TGTGCCAGCTCCTCCCCGCCCTCGAGCTCCTACAATGAGCAGTTCTTC
TRBJ2-1 TRBV5-6 - - CASSSLGGPYNEQFF TGTGCCAGCAGCTCCCTCGGAGGGCCCTACAATGAGCAGTTCTTC
TRBJ2-5 TRBV10-3 TRBD1 - CAISESRDSKETQYF TGTGCCATCAGTGAGTCGAGGGACAGCAAAGAGACCCAGTACTTC
TRBJ2-2 TRBV28 - - CASSPPGVLTGELFF TGTGCCAGCAGCCCGCCAGGGGTTTTAACCGGGGAGCTGTTTTTT
TRBJ2-5 TRBV9 TRBD2 - CASGRGGQETQYF TGTGCCAGCGGGCGGGGGGGCCAAGAGACCCAGTACTTC
TRBJ1-1 TRBV9 - few CASSPGPNTEAFF TGTGCCAGCAGCCCAGGGCCGAACACTGAAGCTTTCTTT
TRBJ1-2 TRBV6-5 - - CASSFRQSPSGYTF TGTGCCAGCAGTTTCCGACAATCCCCCAGCGGCTACACCTTC
TRBJ1-2 TRBV9 - - CASSVGTGGYTF TGTGCCAGCAGCGTAGGGACGGGGGGCTACACCTTC
TRBJ1-2 TRBV5-1 - - CASSLGRGFSMGYTF TGCGCCAGCAGCTTGGGTCGGGGTTTCAGTATGGGCTACACCTTC
TRBJ2-3 TRBV4-3 - - CASSQFGGGRADTQYF TGCGCCAGCAGCCAATTTGGGGGAGGTAGGGCAGATACGCAGTATTTT
TRBJ1-6 TRBV11-2 TRBD1 - CASSAGQGVLSPLHF TGTGCCAGCAGCGCGGGACAGGGGGTTTTATCACCCCTCCACTTT
TRBJ1-4 TRBV30 TRBD1 - CAWSVGTGGNEKLFF TGTGCCTGGAGTGTAGGGACAGGGGGAAATGAAAAACTGTTTTTT
TRBJ2-3 TRBV7-9 TRBD1 - CALSGTGDTDTQYF TGTGCCTTATCCGGGACAGGGGACACAGATACGCAGTATTTT
TRBJ2-7 TRBV5-4 TRBD2 - CASSLAGGSAYEQYF TGTGCCAGCAGCTTGGCCGGGGGGTCTGCTTACGAGCAGTACTTC
TRBJ1-2 TRBV6-5 TRBD1 - CASRTGLYGYTF TGTGCCAGCAGGACAGGGTTATATGGCTACACCTTC
TRBJ1-4 TRBV23-1 - - CASSQSNLSPGMREIEKLFF TGCGCCAGCAGTCAATCGAACCTCTCTCCCGGTATGAGGGAAATCGAAAAACTGTTTTTT
TRBJ1-3 TRBV7-8 - - CASSLDGNSGNTIYF TGTGCCAGCAGCTTAGACGGGAACTCTGGAAACACCATATATTTT
TRBJ2-7 TRBV19 - - CASSIARRDVAEQYF TGTGCCAGTAGTATAGCCCGGAGAGACGTAGCCGAGCAGTACTTC
TRBJ1-6 TRBV12-3/TRBV12-4 - - CASSLQGNSPLHF TGTGCCAGCAGTCTCCAGGGGAATTCACCCCTCCACTTT
TRBJ2-3 TRBV24-1 TRBD2 - CATKSAGAVDTQYF TGTGCCACCAAATCAGCGGGAGCGGTAGATACGCAGTATTTT
TRBJ1-3 TRBV28 - - CASSAYPGGSGNTIYF TGTGCCAGCAGTGCCTATCCCGGCGGCTCTGGAAACACCATATATTTT
TRBJ1-4 TRBV11-2 TRBD1 - CASSQGGAEKLFF TGTGCCAGCAGCCAAGGGGGCGCGGAAAAACTGTTTTTT
TRBJ1-3 TRBV6-5 TRBD1 - CASSYGTGVWSTIYF TGTGCCAGCAGTTACGGGACAGGGGTGTGGAGCACCATATATTTT
TRBJ2-7 TRBV6-2/TRBV6-3 TRBD1 - CASSYSQTGGVDEQYF TGTGCCAGCAGTTACTCGCAAACAGGGGGCGTGGACGAGCAGTACTTC
TRBJ2-5 TRBV18 - once CASSPLNQETQYF TGTGCCAGCTCACCGCTAAACCAAGAGACCCAGTACTTC
TRBJ1-3 TRBV5-1 - - CASSRDSSGNTIYF TGCGCCAGCAGTCGAGACAGCTCTGGAAACACCATATATTTT
TRBJ1-1 TRBV7-2 - once CASSLGRQGEAFF TGTGCCAGCAGCTTAGGAAGGCAGGGGGAAGCTTTCTTT
TRBJ1-2 TRBV20-1 - few CSASDGYTF TGCAGTGCTAGCGATGGCTACACCTTC
TRBJ2-7 TRBV5-1 TRBD1 - CASSLAQGAKYEQYF TGCGCCAGCAGCTTGGCCCAGGGGGCGAAGTACGAGCAGTACTTC
TRBJ1-3 TRBV18 - - CASSPRGIVYGNTIYF TGTGCCAGCTCACCACGCGGCATAGTTTATGGAAACACCATATATTTT
TRBJ1-3 TRBV27 - - CASSAPGRGNTIYF TGTGCCAGCAGTGCACCGGGTCGGGGAAACACCATATATTTT
TRBJ1-4 TRBV18 TRBD1 - CASSLQGATNEKLFF TGTGCCAGCTCGCTGCAGGGGGCAACTAATGAAAAACTGTTTTTT
TRBJ1-1 TRBV6-5 - - CASIAGNVNTEAFF TGTGCCAGCATTGCGGGAAACGTAAACACTGAAGCTTTCTTT
TRBJ1-1 TRBV18 - once CASSPSIGGFGEAFF TGTGCCAGCTCACCATCGATTGGAGGGTTTGGTGAAGCTTTCTTT
TRBJ1-3 TRBV19 - - CASRLSSGNTIYF TGTGCCAGTCGACTGAGCTCTGGAAACACCATATATTTT
TRBJ1-4 TRBV5-1 TRBD1 once CASSSGTGAEKLFF TGCGCCAGCAGCTCCGGGACAGGGGCTGAAAAACTGTTTTTT
TRBJ2-1 TRBV11-2 - - CASRPPVARYRGEQFF TGTGCCAGCAGACCCCCGGTGGCCCGCTATAGGGGGGAGCAGTTCTTC
TRBJ1-2 TRBV29-1 - - CSVSPTGYAYGYTF TGCAGCGTTTCCCCTACAGGGTATGCCTATGGCTACACCTTC
TRBJ2-7 TRBV6-1 - - CASSESGNLYEQYF TGTGCCAGCAGTGAATCGGGGAATTTATACGAGCAGTACTTC
TRBJ2-3 TRBV15 TRBD1 - CATSSFPRQGSTDTQYF TGTGCCACCAGCTCCTTTCCGAGACAGGGAAGCACAGATACGCAGTATTTT
TRBJ1-2 TRBV5-1 TRBD1 - CASSRGDTGEHGYTF TGCGCCAGCAGCCGGGGCGACACAGGGGAGCATGGCTACACCTTC
TRBJ2-7 TRBV19 TRBD2 - CASSIATGTTGSYEQYF TGTGCCAGTAGTATCGCGACCGGGACTACCGGCTCCTACGAGCAGTACTTC
TRBJ2-5 TRBV7-6 - - CASSLGTPETQYF TGTGCCAGCAGCTTAGGGACTCCTGAGACCCAGTACTTC